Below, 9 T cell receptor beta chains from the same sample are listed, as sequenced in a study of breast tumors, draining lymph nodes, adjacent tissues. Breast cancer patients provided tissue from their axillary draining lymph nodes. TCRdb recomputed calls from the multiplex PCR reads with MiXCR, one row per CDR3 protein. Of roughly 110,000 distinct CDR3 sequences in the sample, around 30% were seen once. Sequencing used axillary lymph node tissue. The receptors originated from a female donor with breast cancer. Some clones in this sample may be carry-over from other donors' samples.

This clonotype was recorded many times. In DNA form, the CDR3 reads TGCGCCAGCAGGGCCGCAACCTCAGCGGGGGGCTTCTCCTACGAGCAGTACTTC. Translating gives CASRAATSAGGFSYEQYF. The chain is built from TRBV5-1 and TRBJ2-7; TRBD2 matches at 9 bases. Germline V gene sequence: CDR1 SGHRS, CDR2 YFSETQ. V lost 5 bases and J lost 0; bases outside the gene matches: 15. This CDR3 contains 18 residues.

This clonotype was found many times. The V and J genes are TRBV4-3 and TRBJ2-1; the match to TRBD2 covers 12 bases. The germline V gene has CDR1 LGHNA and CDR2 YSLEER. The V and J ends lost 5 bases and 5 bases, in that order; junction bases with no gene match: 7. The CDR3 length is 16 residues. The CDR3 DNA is TGCGCCAGCAGCTACACTAGCGGGGGGTTCAACAATGAGCAGTTCTTC. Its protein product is CASSYTSGGFNNEQFF.

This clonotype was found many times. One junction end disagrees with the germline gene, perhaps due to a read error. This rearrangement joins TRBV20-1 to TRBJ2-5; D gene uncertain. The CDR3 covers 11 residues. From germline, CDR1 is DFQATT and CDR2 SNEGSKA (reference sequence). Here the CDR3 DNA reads TGCAGTGCTAGGGTACGCGAGACCCAGTCCTTC. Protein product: CSARVRETQSF.

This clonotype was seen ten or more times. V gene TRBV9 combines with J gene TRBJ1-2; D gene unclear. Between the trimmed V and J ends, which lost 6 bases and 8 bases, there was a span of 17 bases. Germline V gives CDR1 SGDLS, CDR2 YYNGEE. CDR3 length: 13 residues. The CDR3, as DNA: TGTGCCAGCACCAGGAGTGGTCCGGGCGGCTACACCTTC. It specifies CASTRSGPGGYTF.

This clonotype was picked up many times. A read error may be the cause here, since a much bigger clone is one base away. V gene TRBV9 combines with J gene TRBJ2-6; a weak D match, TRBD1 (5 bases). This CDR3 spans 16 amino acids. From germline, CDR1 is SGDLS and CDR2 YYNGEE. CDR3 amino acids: CASSAKKSSGANALTF. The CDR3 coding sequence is TGTGCCAGCAGCGCCAAAAAGAGCTCTGGGGCCAACGCCCTGACTTTC.

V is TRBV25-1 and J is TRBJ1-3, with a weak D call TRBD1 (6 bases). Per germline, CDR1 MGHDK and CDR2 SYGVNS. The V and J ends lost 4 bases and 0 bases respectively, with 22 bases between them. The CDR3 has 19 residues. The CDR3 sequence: CASSARDVGGLSSGNTIYF. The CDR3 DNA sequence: TGTGCCAGCAGTGCTAGAGATGTAGGGGGGCTCAGCTCTGGAAACACCATATATTTT.

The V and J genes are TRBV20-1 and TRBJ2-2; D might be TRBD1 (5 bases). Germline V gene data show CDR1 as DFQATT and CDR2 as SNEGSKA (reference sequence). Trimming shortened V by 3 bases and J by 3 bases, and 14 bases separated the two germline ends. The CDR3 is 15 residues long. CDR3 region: CSARGRYGYTGELFF. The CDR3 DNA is TGCAGTGCTAGGGGGCGATATGGCTACACCGGGGAGCTGTTTTTT.

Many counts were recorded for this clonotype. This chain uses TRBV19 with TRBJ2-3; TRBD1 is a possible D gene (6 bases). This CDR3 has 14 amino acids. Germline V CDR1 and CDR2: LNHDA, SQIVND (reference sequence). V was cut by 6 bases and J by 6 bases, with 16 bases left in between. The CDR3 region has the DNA TGTGCCAGTAGAACTGACCAGGGGCTCGATACGCAGTATTTT. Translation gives CASRTDQGLDTQYF.

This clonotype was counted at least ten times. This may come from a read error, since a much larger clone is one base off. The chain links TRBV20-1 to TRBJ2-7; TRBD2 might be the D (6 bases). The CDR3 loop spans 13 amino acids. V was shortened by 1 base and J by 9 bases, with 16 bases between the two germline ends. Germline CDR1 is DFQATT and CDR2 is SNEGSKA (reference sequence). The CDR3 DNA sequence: TGCAGTGCTAGAGGTTCAGGGAGGCACGCGCAGTACTTC. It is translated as CSARGSGRHAQYF.